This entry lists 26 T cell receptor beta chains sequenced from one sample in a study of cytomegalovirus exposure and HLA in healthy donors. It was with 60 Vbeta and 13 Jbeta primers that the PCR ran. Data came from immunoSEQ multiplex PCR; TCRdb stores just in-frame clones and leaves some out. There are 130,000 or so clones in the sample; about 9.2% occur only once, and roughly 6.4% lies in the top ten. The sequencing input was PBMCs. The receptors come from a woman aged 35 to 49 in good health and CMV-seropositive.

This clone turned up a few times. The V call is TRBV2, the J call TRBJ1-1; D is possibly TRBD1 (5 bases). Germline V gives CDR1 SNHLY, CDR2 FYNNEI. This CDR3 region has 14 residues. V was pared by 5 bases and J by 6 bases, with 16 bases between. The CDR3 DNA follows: TGTGCCAGCAGTCGGGGGGGGAGTCGGGCTGAAGCTTTCTTT. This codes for CASSRGGSRAEAFF.

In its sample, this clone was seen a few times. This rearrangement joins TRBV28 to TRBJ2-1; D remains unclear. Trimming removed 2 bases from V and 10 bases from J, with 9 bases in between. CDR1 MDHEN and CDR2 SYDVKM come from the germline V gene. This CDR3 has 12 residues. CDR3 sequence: CASSLLRREQFF. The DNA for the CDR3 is TGTGCCAGCAGTTTACTACGCAGGGAGCAGTTCTTC.

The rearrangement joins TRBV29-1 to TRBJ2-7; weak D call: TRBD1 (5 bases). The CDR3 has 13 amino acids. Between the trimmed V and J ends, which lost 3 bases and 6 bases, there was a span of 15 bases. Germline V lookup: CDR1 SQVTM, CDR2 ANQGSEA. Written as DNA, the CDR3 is TGCAGCGTTGAGCAGGGAATAGGTGGCGAGCAGTACTTC. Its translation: CSVEQGIGGEQYF.

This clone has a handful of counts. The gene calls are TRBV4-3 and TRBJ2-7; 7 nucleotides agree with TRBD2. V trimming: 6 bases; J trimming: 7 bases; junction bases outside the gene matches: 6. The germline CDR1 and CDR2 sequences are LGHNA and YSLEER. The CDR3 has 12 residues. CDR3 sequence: CASRSWGGEQYF. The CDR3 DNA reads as TGCGCCAGCAGGTCTTGGGGGGGGGAGCAGTACTTC.

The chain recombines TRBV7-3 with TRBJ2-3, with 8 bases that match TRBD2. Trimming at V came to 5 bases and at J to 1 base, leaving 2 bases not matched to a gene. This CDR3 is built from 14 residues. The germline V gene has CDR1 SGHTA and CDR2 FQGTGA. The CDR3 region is CASSLSGGTDTQYF. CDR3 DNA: TGTGCCAGCAGCCTTAGCGGGGGCACAGATACGCAGTATTTT.

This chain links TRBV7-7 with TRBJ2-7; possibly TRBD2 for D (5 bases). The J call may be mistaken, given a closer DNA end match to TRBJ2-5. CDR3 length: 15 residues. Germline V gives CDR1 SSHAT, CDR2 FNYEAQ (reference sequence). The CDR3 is CASSLRRDGQETQYF. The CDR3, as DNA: TGTGCCAGCAGCTTACGCCGGGATGGCCAAGAGACCCAGTACTTC.

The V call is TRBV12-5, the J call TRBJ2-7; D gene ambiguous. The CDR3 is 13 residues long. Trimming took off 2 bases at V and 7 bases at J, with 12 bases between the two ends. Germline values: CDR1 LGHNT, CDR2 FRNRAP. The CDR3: CASGLNQLKEQYF. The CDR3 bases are TGTGCTAGTGGTTTGAACCAGTTAAAGGAGCAGTACTTC. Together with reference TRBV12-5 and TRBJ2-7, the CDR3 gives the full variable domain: DARVTQTPRHKVTEMGQEVTMRCQPILGHNTVFWYRQTMMQGLELLAYFRNRAPLDDSGMPKDRFSAEMPDATLATLKIQPSEPRDSAVYFCASGLNQLKEQYFGPGTRLTVT.

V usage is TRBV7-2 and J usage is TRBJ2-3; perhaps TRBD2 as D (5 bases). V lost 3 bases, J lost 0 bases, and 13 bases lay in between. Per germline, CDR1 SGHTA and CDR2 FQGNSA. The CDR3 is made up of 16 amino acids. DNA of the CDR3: TGTGCCAGCAGCTTTCTGGGGAGACAAAGCACAGATACGCAGTATTTT. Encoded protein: CASSFLGRQSTDTQYF.

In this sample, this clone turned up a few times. The chain's CDR3 is CASRSLGRAQANEKLFF. The DNA for the CDR3 is TGCGCCAGCAGGTCTCTTGGCAGGGCGCAGGCTAATGAAAAACTGTTTTTT. The chain carries TRBV5-1 and TRBJ1-4; D is possibly TRBD1 (5 bases). The V and J ends lost 5 bases and 3 bases respectively, with 20 bases between them. CDR1 SGHRS and CDR2 YFSETQ come from the germline V gene. The CDR3 consists of 17 residues.

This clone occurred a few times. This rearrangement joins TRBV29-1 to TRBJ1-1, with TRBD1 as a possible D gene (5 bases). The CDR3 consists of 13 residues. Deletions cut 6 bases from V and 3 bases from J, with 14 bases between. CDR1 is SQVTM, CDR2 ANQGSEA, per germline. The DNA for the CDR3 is TGCAGCGTCTCAGCAGGGTCGGACACTGAAGCTTTCTTT. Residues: CSVSAGSDTEAFF.

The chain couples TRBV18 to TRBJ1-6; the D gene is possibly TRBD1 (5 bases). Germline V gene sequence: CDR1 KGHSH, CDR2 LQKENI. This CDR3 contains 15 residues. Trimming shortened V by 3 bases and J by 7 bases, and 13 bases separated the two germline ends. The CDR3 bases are TGTGCCAGCTCACCTACCGACAGTCCCAATTCACCCCTCCACTTT. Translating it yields CASSPTDSPNSPLHF.

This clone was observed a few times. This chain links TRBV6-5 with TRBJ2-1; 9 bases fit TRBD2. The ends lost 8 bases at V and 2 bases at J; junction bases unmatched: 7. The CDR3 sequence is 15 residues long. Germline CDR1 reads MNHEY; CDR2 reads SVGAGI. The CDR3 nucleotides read TGTGCCAGCGGGGAAAGCGGGGGGCCCTACAATGAGCAGTTCTTC. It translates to CASGESGGPYNEQFF.

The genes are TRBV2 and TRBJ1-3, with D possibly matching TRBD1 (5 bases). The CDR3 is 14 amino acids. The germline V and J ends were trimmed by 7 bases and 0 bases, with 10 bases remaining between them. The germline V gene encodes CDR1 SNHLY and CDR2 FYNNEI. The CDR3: CASIWGVSGNTIYF. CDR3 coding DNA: TGTGCCAGCATCTGGGGGGTCTCTGGAAACACCATATATTTT.

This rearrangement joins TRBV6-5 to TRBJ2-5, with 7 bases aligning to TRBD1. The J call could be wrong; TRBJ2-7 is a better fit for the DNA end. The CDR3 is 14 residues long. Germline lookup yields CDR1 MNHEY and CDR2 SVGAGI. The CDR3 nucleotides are TGTGCCAGCAGTTACTCTGGGCAGGGGGACGAGCAGTACTTC. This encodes CASSYSGQGDEQYF.

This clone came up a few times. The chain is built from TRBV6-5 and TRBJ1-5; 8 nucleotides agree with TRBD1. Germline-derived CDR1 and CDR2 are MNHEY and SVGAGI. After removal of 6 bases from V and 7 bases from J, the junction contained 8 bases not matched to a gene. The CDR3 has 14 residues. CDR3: CASSPGQGLQPQHF. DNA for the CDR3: TGTGCCAGCAGCCCTGGACAGGGTTTACAGCCCCAGCATTTT.

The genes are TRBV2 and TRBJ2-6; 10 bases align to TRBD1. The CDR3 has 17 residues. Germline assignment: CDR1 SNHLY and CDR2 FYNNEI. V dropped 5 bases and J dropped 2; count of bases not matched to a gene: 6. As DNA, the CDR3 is TGTGCCAGCAGTCACGGACAGGGGGTTGCTGGGGCCAACGTCCTGACTTTC. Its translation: CASSHGQGVAGANVLTF.

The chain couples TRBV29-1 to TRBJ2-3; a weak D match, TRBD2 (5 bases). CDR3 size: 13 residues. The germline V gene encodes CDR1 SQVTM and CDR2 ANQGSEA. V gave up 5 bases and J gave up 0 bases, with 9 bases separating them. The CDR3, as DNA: TGCAGCGTTTTGGGCGGGAGCACAGATACGCAGTATTTT. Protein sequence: CSVLGGSTDTQYF.

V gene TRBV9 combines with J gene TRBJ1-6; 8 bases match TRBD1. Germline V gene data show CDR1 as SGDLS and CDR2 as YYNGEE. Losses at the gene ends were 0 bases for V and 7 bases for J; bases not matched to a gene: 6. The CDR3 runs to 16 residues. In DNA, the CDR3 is TGTGCCAGCAGCGTAGAGGGAACAGGGGGAAATTCACCCCTCCACTTT. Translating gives CASSVEGTGGNSPLHF. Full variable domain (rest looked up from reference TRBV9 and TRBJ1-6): DSGVTQTPKHLITATGQRVTLRCSPRSGDLSVYWYQQSLDQGLQFLIQYYNGEERAKGNILERFSAQQFPDLHSELNLSSLELGDSALYFCASSVEGTGGNSPLHFGNGTRLTVT.

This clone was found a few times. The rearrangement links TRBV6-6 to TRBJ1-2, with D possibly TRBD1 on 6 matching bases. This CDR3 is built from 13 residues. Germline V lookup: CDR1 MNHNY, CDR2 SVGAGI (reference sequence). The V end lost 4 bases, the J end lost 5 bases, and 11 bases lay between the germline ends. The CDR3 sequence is CASSLTGFYGYTF. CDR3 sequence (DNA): TGTGCCAGCAGTTTGACAGGCTTTTATGGCTACACCTTC.

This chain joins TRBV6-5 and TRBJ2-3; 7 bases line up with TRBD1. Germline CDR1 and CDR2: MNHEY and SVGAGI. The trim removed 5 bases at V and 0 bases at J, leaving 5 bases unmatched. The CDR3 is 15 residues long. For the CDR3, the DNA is TGTGCCAGCAGTCCGCCGGGACAGAGCACAGATACGCAGTATTTT. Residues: CASSPPGQSTDTQYF.

For the CDR3, the DNA is TGTGCCAGCTTTGCGGCCCGAAATAGCAAGTACGAGCAGTACTTC. Encoded protein: CASFAARNSKYEQYF. This chain connects TRBV28 to TRBJ2-7; D gene ambiguous. Trimming removed 8 bases from V and 4 bases from J, with 21 bases in between. Germline V gives CDR1 MDHEN, CDR2 SYDVKM. This CDR3 region has 15 residues.

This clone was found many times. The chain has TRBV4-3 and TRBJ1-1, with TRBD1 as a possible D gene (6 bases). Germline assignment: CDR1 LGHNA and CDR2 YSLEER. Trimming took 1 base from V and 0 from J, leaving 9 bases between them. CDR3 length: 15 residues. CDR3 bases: TGCGCCAGCAGCCAAGGAAGGGGGTTGAACACTGAAGCTTTCTTT. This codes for CASSQGRGLNTEAFF.

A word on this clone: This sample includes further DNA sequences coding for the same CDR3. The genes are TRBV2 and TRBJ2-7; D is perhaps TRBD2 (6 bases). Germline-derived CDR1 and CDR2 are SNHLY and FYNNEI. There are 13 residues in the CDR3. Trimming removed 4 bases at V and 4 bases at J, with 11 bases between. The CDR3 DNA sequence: TGTGCCAGCAGTGGGGGGGTGTCATACGAGCAGTACTTC. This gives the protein CASSGGVSYEQYF.

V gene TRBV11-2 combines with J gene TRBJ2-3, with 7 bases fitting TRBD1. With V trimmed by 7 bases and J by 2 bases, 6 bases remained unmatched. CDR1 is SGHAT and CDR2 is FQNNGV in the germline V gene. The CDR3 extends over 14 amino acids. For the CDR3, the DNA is TGTGCCAGCACCAAAGGACAGGTCACAGATACGCAGTATTTT. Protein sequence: CASTKGQVTDTQYF.

The CDR3 reads CASSVDPGTKGSRGSFF. CDR3 coding DNA: TGTGCCAGCAGCGTAGACCCTGGCACCAAAGGTAGCCGGGGGTCTTTCTTT. This chain links TRBV9 with TRBJ1-1; possibly TRBD1 for D (5 bases). Germline assignment: CDR1 SGDLS and CDR2 YYNGEE. The germline V and J ends were trimmed by 0 bases and 12 bases, with 27 bases remaining between them. The CDR3 runs 17 residues.

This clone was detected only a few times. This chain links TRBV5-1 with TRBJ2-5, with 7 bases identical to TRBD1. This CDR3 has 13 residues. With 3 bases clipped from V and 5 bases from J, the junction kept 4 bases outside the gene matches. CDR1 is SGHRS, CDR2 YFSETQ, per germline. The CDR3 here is CASSYGQAETQYF. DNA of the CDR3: TGCGCCAGCAGCTACGGACAGGCGGAGACCCAGTACTTC.